This T cell receptor (beta chain) was sequenced in a study of blood T cell repertoires in COVID-19. Generated by immunoSEQ multiplex PCR, the TCRdb table keeps only in-frame clones and is missing some. Found here are about 400,000 clones, nearly 90% of them singletons; the top ten hold about 2.1%. The CDR3 covers 12 residues. CDR1 and CDR2 (germline): SGHVS, FQNEAQ. The germline V and J ends were trimmed by 5 bases and 4 bases, with 8 bases remaining between them. Sequenced: PBMCs or T cells enriched from blood (not recorded which). The receptor comes from a woman in her thirties or forties with acute COVID-19. V is TRBV7-8 and J is TRBJ1-1, with D uncertain. The CDR3 region is CASSPRSTEAFF. The CDR3 DNA sequence: TGTGCCAGCAGCCCACGGTCCACTGAAGCTTTCTTT.